This T cell receptor beta chain was observed in a study of blood T cell repertoires in COVID-19. V was clipped by 7 bases and J by 7 bases; unmatched bases: 10. The CDR3 extends over 14 amino acids. Germline loops: CDR1 SNHLY, CDR2 FYNNEI. Original handling: Estimates of nucleated cell counts were drawn from the amplification of reference gene primers. Clones were read by immunoSEQ multiplex PCR, and TCRdb kept only the in-frame ones, dropping some. V, J and clone size derive from that table, while D and trimming were established from the DNA sequence. The sample lists 240,000 or so clones; about 83% were seen once.

Sequenced: PBMCs or T cells enriched from blood (not recorded which). The sequence came from a woman in her forties or fifties who had recovered from COVID-19. V and J are TRBV2 and TRBJ2-1; 7 positions agree with TRBD2. The CDR3 reads CASTSGRRMNEQFF. DNA of the CDR3: TGTGCCAGCACTTCCGGGAGGCGGATGAATGAGCAGTTCTTC.